This entry concerns a single TCR beta chain. Its antigen is not known. This CDR3 is 14 amino acids long. CDR1 SGHTA and CDR2 FQGTGA come from the germline V gene. V gave up 0 bases and J gave up 5 bases, with 10 bases separating them. Treatment here: some 20 received Ad26.COV2.S at low or high dose, single or two shots; about 5 received placebo; per-sample allocation not given. Vaccine and placebo recipients were sampled on day 63 after the first injection. The donor was a Boston adult aged 18-55 years. The sample comes from a study of Ad26.COV2.S vaccination and SARS-CoV-2 variants. Turning to the study itself: Administration of Ad26.COV2.S was intramuscular, either once or twice 56 days apart.

Using immunoSEQ multiplex PCR, the repertoire was profiled, and TCRdb retains in-frame clones only, with some absent. The table lists hundreds of thousands of clones, around 87% of them singletons. General observations from the study: Reports say spike-specific CD8+ and CD4+ T cell responses covered substantial breadth after vaccination. Those who received vaccine or placebo ended up with similar non-spike TCR breadth.

Material: peripheral blood, obtained in a trial of Ad26.COV2.S vaccine versus placebo. V and J are TRBV7-3 and TRBJ2-5; D not resolved. The source of this sequence is a person between 18 and 60 years old who received the Ad26.COV2.S COVID-19 vaccine or a placebo. The CDR3 spells CASSLTGYGETQYF. As DNA, the CDR3 is TGTGCCAGCAGCTTAACGGGGTACGGGGAGACCCAGTACTTC.